This TCR beta chain was identified during a study of CD8 T cells in ankylosing spondylitis (dated by TCRdb to about 2017). General notes on the study: The study profiled T cell receptor beta repertoires in healthy donors and ankylosing spondylitis patients to find disease-linked TCR variants. Peripheral blood samples were taken, and synovial fluid was additionally collected from ankylosing spondylitis patients. The full study cohort was made up of 25 to 30 ankylosing spondylitis patients and roughly 98 healthy donors.

The CDR1 and CDR2 encoded by the germline V gene (reference sequence) are LGHDT and YNNKEL. Counted from cysteine to phenylalanine, this CDR3 has 11 amino acids. Only the CDR3 DNA is retained, 33 bases long and in frame from the first base. V loses 5 bases, J loses 10 bases, and the germline ends lie 12 bases apart. Reads for this sample came from an Illumina HiSeq 2500. Quantitative 5'-RACE with molecular barcodes was the method used to prepare the TCR beta libraries. In the paper's pipeline: Disease-linked TCR variants were identified with a new computational method built on a probabilistic model of VDJ rearrangement. Using fastp at Q25 and MiXCR, TCRdb reprocessed the public reads and kept productive beta chains. Rows are unified per CDR3 protein, each entry keeping the most common DNA and genes. These V and J calls originate from TCRdb's pipeline instead of the authors' own analysis. The sample contains 180,000 or so distinct CDR3 sequences, roughly 10% of them found a single time. The top ten hold 25% to 35% of the sample.

About this clonotype: What this receptor recognizes is not known. Per-base qualities were not stored, and no clone one base away is much larger.

Study-wide conclusions, independent of this receptor: Significant enrichment of the disease-linked clones was reported in matched synovial fluid samples from ankylosing spondylitis patients. Some motif variants had previously been reported in the synovial fluid and blood of reactive arthritis patients, which suggests shared mechanisms of disease initiation. The disease-linked clones showed a CD8+ phenotype and occurred at relatively low frequencies in peripheral blood. A TCR beta motif made up of several highly homologous amino acid variants appeared to be characteristic of blood from ankylosing spondylitis patients.

Source material: blood, either unsorted or a sorted T cell fraction (not recorded which). Recombination linked TRBV3-1 to TRBJ2-7; TRBD2 is perhaps the D gene, given 5 matching bases. This receptor was identified in a male donor with ankylosing spondylitis or in good health (not recorded which). The CDR3 region has the sequence CASSAGRDQYF. The DNA sequence is given as TGTGCCAGCAGCGCGGGCAGAGATCAGTACTTC.